These T cell receptor beta chains were read from a single sample in a study of T-cell memory formation after mild COVID-19. TCRdb re-derived calls from the 5' RACE reads in MiXCR, one entry per CDR3 protein. The sample records just under 550,000 distinct CDR3 sequences, 20% being singletons. The sequenced sample was PBMCs or a T cell subset sorted from them (not recorded which). The receptor set was obtained from an adult woman who had mild COVID-19 (a few samples of this study predate the infection). Cell type and time point are not known. Both conserved end residues are part of each CDR3. A D gene is named only where the DNA matches it firmly. Size values are once, few and many counts, or a class for expanded clones, and some rows have none.

TRBJ2-1 TRBD2 . TRBV29-1 CSVDKVSGVRRSYNEQFF TGCAGCGTTGATAAGGTTAGCGGGGTACGCCGCTCCTACAATGAGCAGTTCTTC
TRBJ1-2 . . TRBV3-1 CASSQDLGLIGHGYTF TGTGCCAGCAGCCAAGATCTCGGCCTGATCGGCCATGGCTACACCTTC
TRBJ1-4 . few TRBV4-1 CASRSEEKLFF TGCGCCAGCAGATCGGAGGAAAAACTGTTTTTT
TRBJ2-5 . few TRBV5-1 CASGRVSQETQYF TGCGCCAGCGGCAGGGTTAGCCAAGAGACCCAGTACTTC
TRBJ1-2 TRBD1 . TRBV9 CASSHRRQGVNYGYTF TGTGCCAGCAGCCACCGGAGACAGGGAGTAAACTATGGCTACACCTTC
TRBJ2-7 . . TRBV4-2 CASSQDFDRLSYEQYF TGTGCCAGCAGCCAAGATTTCGACAGGTTATCATACGAGCAGTACTTC
TRBJ2-1 . . TRBV4-1 CASSPDYPYEQFF TGCGCCAGCAGCCCGGACTACCCATATGAGCAGTTCTTC
TRBJ2-5 . few TRBV3-1 CASSQRLIDQYF TGTGCCAGCAGCCAAAGGTTGATAGACCAGTACTTC
TRBJ2-3 TRBD2 few TRBV7-7 CASSGSWTDTQYF TGTGCTAGCAGCGGGAGTTGGACAGATACGCAGTATTTT
TRBJ2-7 TRBD2 . TRBV7-2 CASSFSGGGAYEQYF TGTGCCAGCAGCTTCTCTGGGGGAGGGGCCTACGAGCAGTACTTC
TRBJ2-7 TRBD2 . TRBV9 CASSVGPSGQQKQYF TGTGCCAGCAGCGTAGGCCCTAGCGGACAACAGAAGCAGTACTTC
TRBJ1-1 . . TRBV18 CASSPPMNNEAFF TGTGCCAGCTCACCACCGATGAATAATGAAGCTTTCTTT
TRBJ2-1 TRBD2 . TRBV5-1 CASRRGDSYNEQFF TGCGCCAGCAGGCGGGGGGACTCCTACAATGAGCAGTTCTTC
TRBJ2-5 TRBD1 . TRBV20-1 CSATGGTGETQYF TGCAGTGCTACAGGGGGCACGGGAGAGACCCAGTACTTC
TRBJ1-1 . . TRBV11-3 CASSTLKTGNTEAFF TGTGCCAGCAGCACCCTGAAGACAGGTAACACTGAAGCTTTCTTT
TRBJ2-7 TRBD1 few TRBV5-1 CASSFRQGPSYEQYF TGCGCCAGCAGCTTTAGACAGGGGCCCTCCTACGAGCAGTACTTC
TRBJ2-3 . few TRBV12-3/TRBV12-4 CASSLEGSTDTQYF TGTGCCAGCAGTTTAGAGGGCAGCACAGATACGCAGTATTTT
TRBJ1-2 . . TRBV27 CASSSGWGAGYTF TGTGCCAGCAGTTCGGGTTGGGGGGCTGGCTACACCTTC
TRBJ2-5 TRBD2 few TRBV7-9 CASAISGSWGETQYF TGTGCCAGCGCGATTAGCGGGAGTTGGGGAGAGACCCAGTACTTC
TRBJ2-1 TRBD2 . TRBV19 CASSIGLAGTGGNEQFF TGTGCCAGTAGTATCGGGCTAGCGGGGACCGGCGGCAATGAGCAGTTCTTC
TRBJ1-2 . many TRBV11-1 CASSFAGRDYGYTF TGTGCCAGCAGCTTCGCCGGACGGGACTATGGCTACACCTTC
TRBJ1-2 TRBD1 . TRBV25-1 CASSEAIQGVGYGYTF TGTGCCAGCAGTGAAGCCATCCAGGGGGTAGGATATGGCTACACCTTC